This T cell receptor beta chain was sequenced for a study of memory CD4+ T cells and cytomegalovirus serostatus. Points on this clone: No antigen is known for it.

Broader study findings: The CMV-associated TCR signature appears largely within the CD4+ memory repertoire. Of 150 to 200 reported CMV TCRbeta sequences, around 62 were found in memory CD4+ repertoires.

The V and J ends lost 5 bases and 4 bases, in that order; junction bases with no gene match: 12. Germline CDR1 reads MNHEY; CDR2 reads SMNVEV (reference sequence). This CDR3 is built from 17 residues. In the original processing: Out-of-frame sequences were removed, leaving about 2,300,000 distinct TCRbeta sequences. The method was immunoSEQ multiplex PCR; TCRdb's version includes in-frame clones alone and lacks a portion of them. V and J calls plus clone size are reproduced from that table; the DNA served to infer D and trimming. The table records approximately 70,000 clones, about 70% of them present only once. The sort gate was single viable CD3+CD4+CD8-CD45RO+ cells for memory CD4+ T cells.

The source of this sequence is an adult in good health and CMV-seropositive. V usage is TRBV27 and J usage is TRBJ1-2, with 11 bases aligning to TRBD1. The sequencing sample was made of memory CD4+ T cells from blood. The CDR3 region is CASSPRTGGIQGYGYTF. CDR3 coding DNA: TGTGCCAGCAGTCCACGGACAGGGGGCATCCAGGGCTATGGCTACACCTTC.